A single sample gave rise to the 10 T cell receptor beta chains below, sequenced in a study of Graves' ophthalmopathy and Graves' hyperthyroidism. Amplifying from RNA transcripts, the study obtained TCR beta CDR3 regions. RT-PCR was first run with HTBI primers, then multiplex PCR in a second round. TCRdb reprocessed the multiplex PCR reads via MiXCR and lists one record per CDR3 protein. The sample has around 520,000 distinct CDR3 sequences; roughly 40% are singletons. Sequenced material: peripheral blood or thyroid tissue (not recorded which). The receptors were sampled from an adult man with Graves' hyperthyroidism.

This chain joins TRBV19 and TRBJ1-4; 7 bases map to TRBD1. From germline, CDR1 is LNHDA and CDR2 SQIVND (reference sequence). The CDR3 length is 18 residues. V gave up 3 bases and J gave up 0 bases; unmatched junction bases: 10. The CDR3 coding sequence is TGTGCCAGTAGTATGGGCCGAAACAGGGGCGCAACTAATGAAAAACTGTTTTTT. Translating it yields CASSMGRNRGATNEKLFF. The full variable domain, in which reference TRBV19 and TRBJ1-4 provide the parts outside the CDR3, is DGGITQSPKYLFRKEGQNVTLSCEQNLNHDAMYWYRQDPGQGLRLIYYSQIVNDFQKGDIAEGYSVSREKKESFPLTVTSAQKNPTAFYLCASSMGRNRGATNEKLFFGSGTQLSVL.

There are many counts of this clonotype. CDR3 region: CATSDSLPNQPQHF. The CDR3 DNA reads TGTGCCACCAGTGATTCTCTCCCAAATCAGCCCCAGCATTTT. The rearrangement joins TRBV24-1 to TRBJ1-5; the D is unclear. The CDR3 is made up of 14 amino acids. Germline V CDR1 and CDR2: KGHDR, SFDVKD. Trimming took 2 bases from V and 4 from J, leaving 8 bases between them.

The chain joins TRBV29-1 to TRBJ2-5; D is unclear. Germline lookup yields CDR1 SQVTM and CDR2 ANQGSEA. Trimming shortened V by 0 bases and J by 5 bases, and 10 bases separated the two germline ends. The CDR3 runs 13 residues. In DNA, the CDR3 is TGCAGCGTTGAAGACCCCGGGTGGGAGACCCAGTACTTC. Encoded protein: CSVEDPGWETQYF.

The CDR3 DNA is TGCAGTGCCACCGGGACTAGCGGGAAAACAGATACGCAGTACTTC. Translation: CSATGTSGKTDTQYF. The chain recombines TRBV20-1 with TRBJ2-5; 13 nucleotides align to TRBD2. V lost 6 bases, J lost 11 bases, and 15 bases stayed unmatched. This CDR3 has 15 residues. CDR1 is DFQATT and CDR2 is SNEGSKA in the germline V gene (reference sequence).

This chain links TRBV7-9 with TRBJ2-2; tentative D call: TRBD1 (6 bases). V was clipped by 5 bases and J by 7 bases, with 14 bases between them. CDR1 SEHNR and CDR2 FQNEAQ come from the germline V gene (reference sequence). The CDR3 is 14 residues long. CDR3 bases: TGTGCCAGCAGCGCCGGGACACGGATCGGGGAGCTGTTTTTT. Its translation is CASSAGTRIGELFF.

This sequence joins TRBV7-2 and TRBJ1-4; 8 bases map to TRBD1. The germline V gene encodes CDR1 SGHTA and CDR2 FQGNSA. The J segment lost 5 bases and the V segment lost 5 bases, leaving 4 bases of the junction unmatched. CDR3 length equals 14 residues. Written as DNA, the CDR3 is TGTGCCAGCAGCCCGACAGGGGTGAATGAAAAACTGTTTTTT. Protein: CASSPTGVNEKLFF. Full variable domain (rest looked up from reference TRBV7-2 and TRBJ1-4): GAGVSQSPSNKVTEKGKDVELRCDPISGHTALYWYRQSLGQGLEFLIYFQGNSAPDKSGLPSDRFSAERTGGSVSTLTIQRTQQEDSAVYLCASSPTGVNEKLFFGSGTQLSVL.

With regard to this clonotype: A much larger clone differs from this one at a single base, so this may be a read error. The chain links TRBV30 to TRBJ1-2; D possibly corresponds to TRBD1 (5 bases). The CDR3 spans 13 residues. Germline V gene sequence: CDR1 GTSNPN, CDR2 SVGIG (reference sequence). CDR3 region: CAWSVQAVYGYAF. CDR3 bases: TGTGCCTGGAGTGTACAGGCGGTATATGGCTACGCCTTC.

Note on this clonotype: The DNA is left out, because the CDR3 cannot be placed on it with certainty; the CDR3 is given as TCRdb lists it. The CDR3 loop is CASSLVASGNTGELFF. V gene TRBV7-2 combines with J gene TRBJ2-2; TRBD2 reflects the table's D call only, with no check against the DNA. Germline lookup yields CDR1 SGHTA and CDR2 FQGNSA. The CDR3 spans 16 residues, counting both ends.

This clonotype was recorded many times. The V call is TRBV2, the J call TRBJ1-2; 7 nucleotides align to TRBD1. Germline loops: CDR1 SNHLY, CDR2 FYNNEI. Trimming cost V 4 bases and J 3 bases; bases outside gene matches: 11. CDR3 length: 16 amino acids. CDR3 protein: CASSGRSGGLHYGYTF. CDR3 bases: TGTGCCAGCAGTGGGAGGTCAGGGGGTTTACACTATGGCTACACCTTC.

This clonotype was seen a handful of times. This sequence joins TRBV29-1 and TRBJ2-3; D is possibly TRBD1 (5 bases). Trimming stripped 5 bases from V and 2 bases from J, with 11 bases between. Germline CDR1 is SQVTM and CDR2 is ANQGSEA. This CDR3 spans 13 amino acids. CDR3 sequence (DNA): TGCAGCGTTAGGGGAAGGGCCACAGATACGCAGTATTTT. Amino acid sequence: CSVRGRATDTQYF.